This T cell receptor beta chain was captured by sequencing in a study of naive CD8 T cells in extremely preterm neonates. General study results and limits: iChao1 richness was lowest in preterm neonates, significantly versus all ages. Compared with older groups, preterm CDR3s were shorter, with fewer N additions and less trimming.

On this clone itself: No antigen is known for it.

The CDR3 contains 15 residues. Germline CDR1 reads SGHTA; CDR2 reads FQGNSA. J was trimmed by 0 bases and V by 3 bases; bases with no gene match: 4. Extremely preterm deliveries at roughly 22-28 weeks of gestation provided the preterm samples. Mothers with known HIV infection were excluded. The sample holds sorted live naive CD8+ CD45RA+CCR7+ T cells. The repertoire was sequenced with immunoSEQ multiplex PCR; TCRdb's copy has only in-frame clones and lacks some. The sample consists of around 23,000 clones, about 91% of them appearing once. Material: naive CD8+ T cells from cord blood. This clonotype was sampled from a boy who was born preterm. The chain joins TRBV7-2 to TRBJ2-7; 8 bases agree with TRBD1. CDR3 loop: CASSFWTGSSYEQYF. The CDR3, as DNA: TGTGCCAGCAGCTTTTGGACAGGGAGCTCCTACGAGCAGTACTTC. The whole variable domain, remainder taken from reference TRBV7-2 and TRBJ2-7, is GAGVSQSPSNKVTEKGKDVELRCDPISGHTALYWYRQSLGQGLEFLIYFQGNSAPDKSGLPSDRFSAERTGGSVSTLTIQRTQQEDSAVYLCASSFWTGSSYEQYFGPGTRLTVT.